In this sample, the clone carrying this T cell receptor (beta chain) turned up many times. Regarding time point: blood from clinic visit 5 months post-surgery; TSC patient then seizure free. The sequenced cases were selected for having the highest brain T cell transcript signatures. Before surgery, patients took at least one anti-epileptic drug. This CDR3 is built from 14 residues. V lost 6 bases and J lost 3; bases outside the gene matches: 4. Per the germline V gene, CDR1 is SGHDN and CDR2 is FVKESK. The data are from a study of brain T cells in children with intractable seizures. Sequencing used immunoSEQ multiplex PCR; TCRdb keeps in-frame clones, though not all of them. Found here are about 340,000 clones, 93% of them singletons; the top ten hold around 6%.

The TCR comes from a boy younger than two with tuberous sclerosis and intractable seizures. The V call is TRBV14, the J call TRBJ1-4; 7 bases agree with TRBD1. Specimen: peripheral blood, collected roughly 5 months after surgery. The CDR3 region is CASRPGTANEKLFF. CDR3 sequence (DNA): TGTGCCAGCAGACCCGGGACAGCTAATGAAAAACTGTTTTTT.